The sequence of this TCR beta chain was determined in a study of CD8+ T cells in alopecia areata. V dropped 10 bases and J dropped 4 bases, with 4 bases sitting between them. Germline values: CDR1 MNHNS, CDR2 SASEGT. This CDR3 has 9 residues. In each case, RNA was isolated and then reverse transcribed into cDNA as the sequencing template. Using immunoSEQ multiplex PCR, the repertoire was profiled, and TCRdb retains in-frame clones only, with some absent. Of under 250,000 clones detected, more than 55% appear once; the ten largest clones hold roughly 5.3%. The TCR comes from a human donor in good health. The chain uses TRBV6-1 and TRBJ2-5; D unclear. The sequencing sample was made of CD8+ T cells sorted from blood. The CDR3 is CATRETQYF. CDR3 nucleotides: TGTGCCACCCGAGAGACCCAGTACTTC.